One sample yielded the 10 T cell receptor beta chains listed below, sequenced in a study of OX40 agonist ivuxolimab in advanced cancers. Generated by immunoSEQ multiplex PCR, the TCRdb table keeps only in-frame clones and is missing some. The top ten hold approximately 11% of the sample, which has 70,000 to 85,000 clones, over 85% seen once. Sequencing used CD4+ or CD8+ T cells sorted from blood, obtained in a trial of the OX40 agonist ivuxolimab. These receptors came from an adult with an advanced solid tumor such as melanoma, head and neck, liver or kidney cancer.

The V call is TRBV6-6, the J call TRBJ1-1, with D possibly matching TRBD1 (5 bases). Germline lookup yields CDR1 MNHNY and CDR2 SVGAGI (reference sequence). V dropped 6 bases and J dropped 1 base, with 12 bases sitting between them. The CDR3 covers 14 residues. DNA of the CDR3: TGTGCCAGCAGGCCCCTGGGACCGAACACTGAAGCTTTCTTT. Translated: CASRPLGPNTEAFF.

The J gene is TRBJ1-6, the V gene TRBV30, with D possibly matching TRBD1 (5 bases). Trimming cost V 2 bases and J 8 bases, with 10 bases left between them. Per the germline V gene, CDR1 is GTSNPN and CDR2 is SVGIG (reference sequence). The CDR3 loop spans 13 amino acids. The CDR3 protein is CAWSNRIDSPLHF. The CDR3 DNA reads as TGTGCCTGGAGTAACAGGATCGATTCACCCCTCCACTTT.

The CDR3 loop is CASSFHDRAAEAFF. The DNA of the CDR3 is TGTGCCAGCAGCTTCCACGACAGGGCTGCTGAAGCTTTCTTT. The rearrangement joins TRBV5-5 to TRBJ1-1; 7 positions agree with TRBD1. The CDR3 extends over 14 amino acids. CDR1 SGHKS and CDR2 YYEKEE come from the germline V gene (reference sequence). The J segment lost 6 bases and the V segment lost 2 bases, leaving 7 bases of the junction unmatched.

The chain employs TRBV11-1 and TRBJ2-5; 9 bases match TRBD1. The end of the DNA fits TRBJ2-7 better, so the J call may be wrong. CDR1 SGHAT and CDR2 FQDESV come from the germline V gene (reference sequence). This CDR3 contains 14 residues. The CDR3 nucleotides read TGTGCCAGCAGCTCTCGGGACAGGGCCAACGAGCAGTACTTC. Translation: CASSSRDRANEQYF.

The V call is TRBV28, the J call TRBJ1-3; 8 bases align to TRBD1. CDR1 is MDHEN, CDR2 SYDVKM, per germline. This CDR3 is built from 13 residues. The junction had 0 bases not matched to a gene; V was cut back by 6 bases and J by 2 bases. CDR3 sequence reads: CASRQGAGNTIYF. The CDR3 nucleotides are TGTGCCAGCAGACAGGGGGCTGGAAACACCATATATTTT.

The V gene is TRBV6-5, the J gene TRBJ2-2, with D unresolved. Trimming removed 2 bases at V and 7 bases at J, with 8 bases between. The germline V gene encodes CDR1 MNHEY and CDR2 SVGAGI. The CDR3 runs to 13 residues. This chain's CDR3 is CASSYVGSGELFF. The CDR3 DNA reads TGTGCCAGCAGTTACGTAGGAAGCGGGGAGCTGTTTTTT.

The chain couples TRBV4-3 to TRBJ2-1; TRBD2 agrees at 8 bases. The germline V gene encodes CDR1 LGHNA and CDR2 YSLEER. The CDR3 sequence is 17 residues long. With 0 bases clipped from V and 5 bases from J, the junction kept 9 bases outside the gene matches. The CDR3 here is CASSQDWLAGLDNEQFF. CDR3 DNA: TGCGCCAGCAGCCAAGATTGGCTAGCGGGTCTCGACAATGAGCAGTTCTTC.

The chain employs TRBV5-1 and TRBJ1-3; perhaps TRBD1 as D (5 bases). The length of the CDR3 is 15 residues. The V gene lost 2 bases and the J gene lost 2 bases, with 11 bases spanning the gap. Germline V gives CDR1 SGHRS, CDR2 YFSETQ. The CDR3 sequence: CASSFRGLPGNTIYF. The CDR3 DNA reads TGCGCCAGCAGCTTTAGGGGATTGCCTGGAAACACCATATATTTT.

V gene TRBV5-7 combines with J gene TRBJ2-7; 9 bases align to TRBD1. TRBV5-7 is designated an ORF whose function remains uncertain. The CDR3 is 18 amino acids. V shed 3 bases and J 3 bases; nucleotides not matched to a gene: 16. CDR3: CASSSWTGATVVGYEQYF. The CDR3 bases are TGTGCCAGCAGCTCCTGGACAGGGGCAACTGTGGTGGGCTACGAGCAGTACTTC.

This sequence joins TRBV9 and TRBJ1-1; the D is unclear. V was clipped by 1 base and J by 1 base, with 11 bases between them. The germline gives CDR1 SGDLS, CDR2 YYNGEE. CDR3 length equals 15 residues. The DNA for the CDR3 is TGTGCCAGCAGCGTATCGGGATTATCGAACACTGAAGCTTTCTTT. Its protein is CASSVSGLSNTEAFF.